What follows are 28 T cell receptor beta chains derived from one specimen sequenced in a study of OX40 agonist ivuxolimab in advanced cancers. Sequenced by immunoSEQ multiplex PCR; TCRdb stores in-frame clones only, minus some. The sample has roughly 93,000 clones; 92% are singletons. The specimen comprised CD4+ or CD8+ T cells sorted from blood, sampled in a trial of the OX40 agonist ivuxolimab. These receptor sequences come from an adult with an advanced solid tumor such as melanoma, head and neck, liver or kidney cancer.

This chain uses TRBV6-1 with TRBJ1-1, with TRBD1 identical over 9 bases. CDR1 is MNHNS, CDR2 SASEGT, per germline. Losses at the gene ends were 6 bases for V and 0 bases for J; bases not matched to a gene: 5. The CDR3 runs to 15 residues. CDR3 amino acids: CASRDRGALNTEAFF. DNA for the CDR3: TGTGCCAGCAGGGACAGGGGAGCCCTGAACACTGAAGCTTTCTTT.

The gene calls are TRBV11-3 and TRBJ2-7; tentatively, D is TRBD2 (6 bases). The V and J ends lost 5 bases and 4 bases respectively, with 9 bases between them. The CDR3 contains 12 residues. Germline-derived CDR1 and CDR2 are SGHNT and YENEEA. CDR3 in DNA: TGTGCCAGCAGCCCCGGGACTTACGAGCAGTACTTC. It translates to CASSPGTYEQYF.

The chain uses TRBV5-5 and TRBJ1-2; D uncertain. The V gene lost 4 bases and the J gene lost 1 base, with 5 bases spanning the gap. The CDR3 is made up of 12 amino acids. Germline assignment: CDR1 SGHKS and CDR2 YYEKEE (reference sequence). Written as DNA, the CDR3 is TGTGCCAGCAGCGGAAGTAACTATGGCTACACCTTC. It is translated as CASSGSNYGYTF.

The chain employs TRBV6-1 and TRBJ2-7; D gene uncertain. The CDR3 runs 9 residues. The germline CDR1 and CDR2 sequences are MNHNS and SASEGT. The ends were cut back, 7 bases at V and 6 bases at J, with 4 bases in the middle. CDR3 amino acids: CASTLEQYF. The CDR3 DNA sequence: TGTGCCAGCACCCTCGAGCAGTACTTC.

The chain recombines TRBV6-1 with TRBJ1-2; D gene unclear. V lost 5 bases to trimming and J lost 3 bases, with 7 bases between them. This CDR3 region has 12 residues. Germline V gene sequence: CDR1 MNHNS, CDR2 SASEGT. CDR3 bases: TGTGCCAGCAGTATGACCGACTATGGCTACACCTTC. Protein sequence: CASSMTDYGYTF.

The rearrangement links TRBV5-4 to TRBJ2-5; maybe TRBD1 (5 bases). CDR3 length: 17 amino acids. CDR1 is SGHNT, CDR2 YYREEE, per germline (reference sequence). Trimming pared 1 base from V and 0 bases from J, leaving 16 bases between. CDR3 region: CASSLSSQGPYQETQYF. CDR3 nucleotide sequence: TGTGCCAGCAGCTTGTCGAGTCAGGGTCCGTACCAAGAGACCCAGTACTTC.

The rearrangement joins TRBV6-1 to TRBJ2-2; a possible D gene is TRBD1 (6 bases). The V gene's germline CDR1 is MNHNS and CDR2 SASEGT. The CDR3 is made up of 17 amino acids. Trimming cost V 3 bases and J 0 bases, with 14 bases left between them. CDR3 nucleotide sequence: TGTGCCAGCAGTGATGAGGCAGGGGCGTCGAACACCGGGGAGCTGTTTTTT. This sequence encodes CASSDEAGASNTGELFF.

The V call is TRBV5-4, the J call TRBJ2-5, with 12 positions matching TRBD1. CDR3 length: 15 amino acids. Per the germline V gene, CDR1 is SGHNT and CDR2 is YYREEE (reference sequence). Trimming took 2 bases from V and 5 from J; bases not matched to a gene: 4. The CDR3 region is CASSFRDRGQETQYF. The DNA for the CDR3 is TGTGCCAGCAGCTTTAGGGACAGGGGGCAGGAGACCCAGTACTTC. Using reference TRBV5-4 and TRBJ2-5 for the parts outside the CDR3, the full variable domain is ETGVTQSPTHLIKTRGQQVTLRCSSQSGHNTVSWYQQALGQGPQFIFQYYREEENGRGNFPPRFSGLQFPNYSSELNVNALELDDSALYLCASSFRDRGQETQYFGPGTRLLVL.

The rearrangement links TRBV18 to TRBJ1-6; TRBD1 might be the D (6 bases). CDR3 size: 15 residues. V gave up 3 bases and J gave up 7 bases, with 13 bases separating them. CDR1 KGHSH and CDR2 LQKENI come from the germline V gene. CDR3: CASSPPNRDNSPLHF. CDR3 coding DNA: TGTGCCAGCTCACCTCCGAACAGGGACAATTCACCCCTCCACTTT. Variable domain in full (rest from reference TRBV18 and TRBJ1-6): NAGVMQNPRHLVRRRGQEARLRCSPMKGHSHVYWYRQLPEEGLKFMVYLQKENIIDESGMPKERFSAEFPKEGPSILRIQQVVRGDSAAYFCASSPPNRDNSPLHFGNGTRLTVT.

V is TRBV15 and J is TRBJ2-3, with D possibly TRBD2 on 5 matching bases. V was pared by 6 bases and J by 2 bases, with 12 bases between. The CDR3 loop spans 14 amino acids. CDR1 is LNHNV, CDR2 YYDKDF, per germline (reference sequence). Here the CDR3 reads CATSRTLPTDTQYF. The CDR3 region has the DNA TGTGCCACCAGTCGGACTCTTCCCACAGATACGCAGTATTTT.

This chain uses TRBV4-1 with TRBJ2-1, with 11 bases that match TRBD2. This CDR3 is 18 amino acids long. Germline V gives CDR1 MGHRA, CDR2 YSYEKL. The V gene end was trimmed by 8 bases and the J gene end by 4 bases; junction bases not matched to a gene: 16. The CDR3 nucleotides read TGCGCCAGCCGCCCAATTTTTGCCGGGACTAGCGGTTACAATGAGCAGTTCTTC. Translating it yields CASRPIFAGTSGYNEQFF.

This chain joins TRBV5-1 and TRBJ2-1, with D maybe TRBD2 (6 bases). CDR1 SGHRS and CDR2 YFSETQ come from the germline V gene. The CDR3 has 16 residues. Trimming took 1 base from V and 6 from J, leaving 17 bases between them. The CDR3 sequence: CASSLRREPPGNEQFF. The DNA for the CDR3 is TGCGCCAGCAGCTTGAGACGGGAGCCCCCCGGCAATGAGCAGTTCTTC.

The chain recombines TRBV11-2 with TRBJ2-1; 14 nucleotides agree with TRBD2. V gave up 0 bases and J gave up 10 bases; unmatched junction bases: 5. CDR3 size: 16 residues. Germline V CDR1 and CDR2: SGHAT, FQNNGV. The CDR3 is CASSLDRRTSGGEQFF. The CDR3 DNA reads as TGTGCCAGCAGCTTAGATCGCCGGACTAGCGGGGGGGAGCAGTTCTTC.

The chain uses TRBV7-9 and TRBJ2-5, with D perhaps assigned TRBD1 or TRBD2 (6 bases each). V gave up 0 bases and J gave up 4 bases, with 12 bases separating them. Germline-derived CDR1 and CDR2 are SEHNR and FQNEAQ (reference sequence). The CDR3 sequence is 15 residues long. CDR3 residues: CASSLASGGGETQYF. DNA of the CDR3: TGTGCCAGCAGCTTAGCGAGTGGAGGGGGAGAGACCCAGTACTTC.

This chain links TRBV9 with TRBJ1-4; D gene unclear. The CDR3 covers 15 residues. Trimming took off 3 bases at V and 5 bases at J, with 14 bases between the two ends. CDR1 is SGDLS, CDR2 YYNGEE, per germline. CDR3 sequence: CASSATGISNEKLFF. CDR3 sequence (DNA): TGTGCCAGCAGCGCAACCGGGATAAGCAATGAAAAACTGTTTTTT.

This rearrangement joins TRBV18 to TRBJ1-4, with 7 nucleotides matching TRBD1. The CDR3 length is 16 residues. V shed 4 bases and J 4 bases; nucleotides not matched to a gene: 9. CDR1 KGHSH and CDR2 LQKENI come from the germline V gene. Here the CDR3 reads CASSLTGQAINEKLFF. The CDR3 nucleotides are TGTGCCAGCTCACTGACCGGACAGGCGATTAATGAAAAACTGTTTTTT.

This chain links TRBV5-1 with TRBJ1-1, with 7 positions matching TRBD1. V shed 3 bases, J shed 4 bases, and the junction held 9 bases outside the gene matches. CDR1 is SGHRS and CDR2 is YFSETQ in the germline V gene. There are 15 residues in the CDR3. The DNA of the CDR3 is TGCGCCAGCAGCTCACTCACAGGGGTCTCCACTGAAGCTTTCTTT. This sequence encodes CASSSLTGVSTEAFF.

The chain links TRBV5-8 to TRBJ1-4; D unclear. V dropped 3 bases and J dropped 0 bases, with 9 bases sitting between them. The germline CDR1 and CDR2 sequences are SGHTS and YDEGEE. CDR3 length equals 15 residues. For the CDR3, the DNA is TGTGCCAGCAGCTCAACCATGGCAACTAATGAAAAACTGTTTTTT. Translated, it gives CASSSTMATNEKLFF.

The chain links TRBV30 to TRBJ1-3, with 7 nucleotides matching TRBD1. The CDR3 is 17 amino acids. The V gene end was trimmed by 0 bases and the J gene end by 0 bases; junction bases not matched to a gene: 8. Per germline, CDR1 GTSNPN and CDR2 SVGIG (reference sequence). The CDR3, as DNA: TGTGCCTGGAGTGTGAGGGACAGCCGCCTCTCTGGAAACACCATATATTTT. This translates into CAWSVRDSRLSGNTIYF.

This chain links TRBV2 with TRBJ1-6, with D possibly TRBD1 on 5 matching bases. The CDR3 is made up of 14 amino acids. Germline-derived CDR1 and CDR2 are SNHLY and FYNNEI. Deletions cut 8 bases from V and 4 bases from J, with 12 bases between. CDR3 protein: CASGPGPYNSPLHF. CDR3 nucleotides: TGTGCCAGCGGCCCAGGGCCGTATAATTCACCCCTCCACTTT.

The rearrangement links TRBV7-6 to TRBJ2-2; possible D gene TRBD2, 6 bases. V gave up 3 bases and J gave up 0 bases, with 11 bases separating them. The germline V gene encodes CDR1 SGHVS and CDR2 FNYEAQ. The CDR3 is 16 amino acids. The CDR3 here is CASSFLSGANTGELFF. As DNA, the CDR3 is TGTGCCAGCAGCTTTTTGTCGGGGGCGAACACCGGGGAGCTGTTTTTT.

This chain joins TRBV5-6 and TRBJ2-7; tentatively, D is TRBD2 (6 bases). The CDR3 is made up of 14 amino acids. CDR1 and CDR2 (germline): SGHDT, YYEEEE. V lost 3 bases to trimming and J lost 4 bases, with 14 bases between them. The CDR3 DNA reads TGTGCCAGCAGCTACCGGACTAATCCTTACGAGCAGTACTTC. It codes for CASSYRTNPYEQYF.

This chain joins TRBV6-1 and TRBJ1-1, with D perhaps matching TRBD1 (6 bases). The germline V gene encodes CDR1 MNHNS and CDR2 SASEGT. The CDR3 contains 13 residues. The ends were cut back, 6 bases at V and 11 bases at J, with 19 bases in the middle. In nucleotides, the CDR3 is TGTGCCAGCAGGAGACAGGAACTAATAAGGGCTTTCTTT. Encoded protein: CASRRQELIRAFF.

This clone was picked up one time. The chain links TRBV5-4 to TRBJ1-6, with D unresolved. Per germline, CDR1 SGHNT and CDR2 YYREEE (reference sequence). V shed 0 bases and J shed 10 bases, with 5 bases lying between them. There are 12 residues in the CDR3. CDR3 sequence (DNA): TGTGCCAGCAGCTTGGTCGGGTCACCCCTCCACTTT. Translated: CASSLVGSPLHF.

V gene TRBV9 combines with J gene TRBJ2-6; D is undetermined. In germline, CDR1 is SGDLS, CDR2 YYNGEE. The CDR3 totals 15 residues. Trimming stripped 0 bases from V and 3 bases from J, with 7 bases between. In nucleotides, the CDR3 is TGTGCCAGCAGCGTAGGAGGTCTTGGGGCCAACGTCCTGACTTTC. Its translation is CASSVGGLGANVLTF.

This chain joins TRBV11-2 and TRBJ2-2, with D perhaps TRBD1 (6 bases). Germline V CDR1 and CDR2: SGHAT, FQNNGV. V lost 1 base and J 3 bases, leaving 9 bases between the germline ends. The CDR3 loop spans 15 amino acids. As DNA, the CDR3 is TGTGCCAGCAGCTTAGGACAGGTAGACACCGGGGAGCTGTTTTTT. As protein: CASSLGQVDTGELFF.

V gene TRBV25-1 combines with J gene TRBJ2-2, with 8 bases that match TRBD2. From germline, CDR1 is MGHDK and CDR2 SYGVNS. The V segment lost 3 bases and the J segment 6 bases; nucleotides outside the gene matches: 9. The CDR3 is 16 amino acids. In DNA form, the CDR3 reads TGTGCCAGCAGTGACCGGGGCGGGGGGCCGCCCGGGGAGCTGTTTTTT. Translating gives CASSDRGGGPPGELFF.

This chain connects TRBV6-5 to TRBJ2-1, with D perhaps TRBD1 (6 bases). Trimming pared 7 bases from V and 15 bases from J, leaving 16 bases between. Germline-derived CDR1 and CDR2 are MNHEY and SVGAGI. CDR3 size: 11 residues. For the CDR3, the DNA is TGTGCCAGCACCATGGGACAAGAGTCGTTCTTC. Translation: CASTMGQESFF.